A single sample is the source of the 18 T cell receptor beta chains below, sequenced in a study of blood T cells in healthy people across ages. For the second PCR, which ran for about 7 to 11 cycles, a sample-barcoded 5' primer and a J-beta primer mix were used. TCRdb used MiXCR to reprocess the 5' RACE reads, holding one entry per CDR3 protein. The data contain around 1.1 million distinct CDR3 sequences, around two fifths of them singletons. The material sequenced was blood. The receptors derive from a man between 18 and 29 years old in good health.

The rearrangement uses TRBV21-1 and TRBJ2-3; TRBD1 is taken as the D call from the table, unchecked against the DNA. TRBV21-1 is flagged as a pseudogene. The CDR3 covers 16 residues. CDR3 bases: TGTGCCAGCAGCAATATCGGGACAGTGAACACAGATACGCAGTATTTT. Protein sequence: CASSNIGTVNTDTQYF.

The chain has TRBV24-1 and TRBJ2-5, with D tentatively TRBD1 (5 bases). V lost 2 bases, J lost 5 bases, and 17 bases lay in between. The germline V gene has CDR1 KGHDR and CDR2 SFDVKD. The CDR3 is 16 residues long. The DNA of the CDR3 is TGTGCCACCAGTGATTCAGGGTTGGGGTACGGGGAGACCCAGTACTTC. Amino acid sequence: CATSDSGLGYGETQYF.

The rearrangement uses TRBV5-1 and TRBJ1-1, with 8 bases matching TRBD1. J gave up 3 bases and V 4 bases, and 11 bases lay outside the gene matches. Germline CDR1 SGHRS, CDR2 YFSETQ. The CDR3 is made up of 16 amino acids. The DNA of the CDR3 is TGCGCCAGCAGCCCCCGGGTGACAGGGGAGGACACTGAAGCTTTCTTT. Its protein is CASSPRVTGEDTEAFF.

DNA of the CDR3: TGTGCCAGCAGCCCATTATGGGACAGGGTCTACGAGCAGTACTTC. Its protein product is CASSPLWDRVYEQYF. The rearrangement uses TRBV6-5 and TRBJ2-7, with 9 positions matching TRBD1. V trimming: 6 bases; J trimming: 3 bases; junction bases outside the gene matches: 9. The germline V gene has CDR1 MNHEY and CDR2 SVGAGI. The CDR3 is made up of 15 amino acids.

The chain has TRBV10-3 and TRBJ2-2; TRBD2 is a possible D gene (6 bases). CDR1 ENHRY and CDR2 SYGVKD come from the germline V gene. V lost 3 bases and J 1 base, leaving 9 bases between the germline ends. This CDR3 has 15 residues. Written as DNA, the CDR3 is TGTGCCATCAGTGATCAAGCGGGGAACACCGGGGAGCTGTTTTTT. This translates into CAISDQAGNTGELFF.

This clonotype was found a few times. V and J are TRBV29-1 and TRBJ1-1; no reliable D call. The CDR3 covers 14 residues. V lost 5 bases and J 0 bases, leaving 13 bases between the germline ends. Looked up from germline, CDR1 is SQVTM and CDR2 is ANQGSEA. The CDR3 spells CSVLYSTMNTEAFF. DNA of the CDR3: TGCAGCGTTCTGTACAGCACCATGAACACTGAAGCTTTCTTT.

This clonotype came up many times. The chain uses TRBV29-1 and TRBJ1-2, with a possible D match to TRBD1 (6 bases). Germline CDR1 and CDR2: SQVTM and ANQGSEA. V was clipped by 5 bases and J by 8 bases, with 15 bases between them. The CDR3 contains 12 residues. CDR3 protein: CSVRDTQGGYTF. The CDR3 nucleotides read TGCAGCGTTCGGGACACCCAGGGGGGCTACACCTTC.

This clonotype appeared many times. The V call is TRBV7-2, the J call TRBJ1-1; perhaps TRBD1 as D (6 bases). Germline lookup yields CDR1 SGHTA and CDR2 FQGNSA. The CDR3 contains 16 residues. The V end lost 1 base, the J end lost 0 bases, and 12 bases lay between the germline ends. The DNA of the CDR3 is TGTGCCAGCAGCTTAGTTTCAGGGGTCTTGAACACTGAAGCTTTCTTT. As protein: CASSLVSGVLNTEAFF.

This rearrangement joins TRBV20-1 to TRBJ2-5; 10 bases line up with TRBD2. V gave up 1 base and J gave up 2 bases; unmatched junction bases: 7. This CDR3 contains 16 residues. Germline V gene lookup returns CDR1 DFQATT and CDR2 SNEGSKA (reference sequence). Written as DNA, the CDR3 is TGCAGTGCTAGAGTCGTGACTAGCGGGTTACAAGAGACCCAGTACTTC. Translation gives CSARVVTSGLQETQYF.

The chain employs TRBV2 and TRBJ1-1; 7 nucleotides match TRBD1. There are 12 residues in the CDR3. V shed 8 bases and J 8 bases; nucleotides not matched to a gene: 8. The germline CDR1 and CDR2 sequences are SNHLY and FYNNEI. CDR3 protein: CASETGLGEAFF. DNA for the CDR3: TGTGCCAGCGAGACAGGGTTGGGCGAAGCTTTCTTT.

This clonotype was picked up a small number of times. The chain carries TRBV4-3 and TRBJ2-7, with 7 positions matching TRBD1. CDR3 length: 15 amino acids. V dropped 0 bases and J dropped 6; count of bases not matched to a gene: 8. Germline CDR1 LGHNA, CDR2 YSLEER. The CDR3: CASSQDMGQPGEQYF. CDR3 bases: TGCGCCAGCAGCCAAGATATGGGACAGCCCGGCGAGCAGTACTTC.

The V and J genes are TRBV9 and TRBJ1-2; 7 bases match TRBD1. The CDR3 contains 15 residues. Unmatched junction bases numbered 12, after V lost 4 bases and J lost 6 bases. CDR1 is SGDLS, CDR2 YYNGEE, per germline. CDR3 residues: CASSPSGTVGDGYTF. CDR3 nucleotide sequence: TGTGCCAGCAGCCCTTCCGGGACAGTTGGAGATGGCTACACCTTC.

As to this clonotype: This clone may be a read error of a much larger clone one base away. The chain links TRBV12-3 or TRBV12-4 to TRBJ2-7, with 9 bases identical to TRBD1. V lost 3 bases to trimming and J lost 7 bases; unmatched junction nucleotides: 10. The length of the CDR3 is 15 residues. CDR3 DNA sequence: TGTGCCAGCAGTTTGGACAGGGGACCCTACAATGAGCAGTACTTC. Its translation is CASSLDRGPYNEQYF.

The chain employs TRBV28 and TRBJ1-1, with D perhaps matching TRBD1 (5 bases). Germline values: CDR1 MDHEN, CDR2 SYDVKM. Trimming stripped 5 bases from V and 0 bases from J, with 13 bases between. The CDR3 runs to 15 residues. CDR3 bases: TGTGCCAGCAGTCCGATCGGGGCGGTGAACACTGAAGCTTTCTTT. Protein: CASSPIGAVNTEAFF. Looking up the rest from reference TRBV28 and TRBJ1-1 gives the full variable domain: DVKVTQSSRYLVKRTGEKVFLECVQDMDHENMFWYRQDPGLGLRLIYFSYDVKMKEKGDIPEGYSVSREKKERFSLILESASTNQTSMYLCASSPIGAVNTEAFFGQGTRLTVV.

Of note for this clonotype: The junction does not match germline at one end; this may be a read error. V gene TRBV9 combines with J gene TRBJ2-3, with a possible D match to TRBD2 (7 bases). The CDR3 is made up of 15 amino acids. Germline CDR1 is SGDLS and CDR2 is YYNGEE. CDR3 DNA: TGTGCCTGCAGCGTAGAGGGGGGGTCGAGAGATACGCAGTATTTT. Translating gives CACSVEGGSRDTQYF.

The chain joins TRBV5-6 to TRBJ2-3; weak D call: TRBD1 (6 bases). Germline CDR1 is SGHDT and CDR2 is YYEEEE. Between the trimmed V and J ends, which lost 4 bases and 5 bases, there was a span of 11 bases. This CDR3 region has 13 residues. The CDR3 protein is CASSVYRVDTQYF. CDR3 bases: TGTGCCAGCAGCGTGTACAGGGTAGATACGCAGTATTTT.

This clonotype was observed a few times. The chain joins TRBV2 to TRBJ2-7; the match to TRBD1 covers 9 bases. Germline trimming cut 0 bases from V and 2 bases from J; bases unmatched to any gene: 2. Germline V gives CDR1 SNHLY, CDR2 FYNNEI. The length of the CDR3 is 15 residues. In DNA, the CDR3 is TGTGCCAGCAGTGAAGCGGACAGGGGTCCCTACGAGCAGTACTTC. This encodes CASSEADRGPYEQYF.

This clonotype was recorded a few times. V is TRBV7-2 and J is TRBJ1-1; a possible D gene is TRBD1 (6 bases). Germline V lookup: CDR1 SGHTA, CDR2 FQGNSA. The V end lost 4 bases, the J end lost 1 base, and 13 bases lay between the germline ends. The CDR3 runs to 15 residues. CDR3 sequence: CASSWTVTGNTEAFF. CDR3 in DNA: TGTGCCAGCAGCTGGACAGTAACAGGGAACACTGAAGCTTTCTTT.